The TCR beta chain described here comes from a study of shared clonotypes between healthy human individuals. Study-wide points: All-four-donor shared clonotypes had higher generation probabilities than non-shared clonotypes did. Clonotype sharing among donors was expected to depend on sequencing depth.

A remark on this clone: Its antigen remains unknown.

This CDR3 spans 14 amino acids. V shed 6 bases and J 3 bases; nucleotides not matched to a gene: 5. Germline CDR1 reads MNHNY; CDR2 reads SVGAGI (reference sequence). The naive CD8 fraction comprised CD45RO-negative cells positively selected for CCR7 and excluded terminally differentiated effector memory CD45RA+ cells. An assay was performed, and its level was deep. As processed by the authors: Without quality scores, immunoSEQ junctional reads could not be filtered like full-length reads. Measured with immunoSEQ multiplex PCR; TCRdb has only the in-frame clones, and not every one. That table furnishes V, J and clone size, whereas the DNA furnished D and trimming. The sample gives about 2 million clones, about 95% of which show up once; under 1.5% is in the top ten.

Specimen: naive CD8+ T cells sorted from blood. The rearrangement links TRBV6-6 to TRBJ1-2, with TRBD1 matching 9 bases. The receptor was isolated from a man in his late teens or twenties in good health. CDR3 in DNA: TGTGCCAGCAGGGGGACAGGGTGGGACTATGGCTACACCTTC. Amino acids: CASRGTGWDYGYTF.